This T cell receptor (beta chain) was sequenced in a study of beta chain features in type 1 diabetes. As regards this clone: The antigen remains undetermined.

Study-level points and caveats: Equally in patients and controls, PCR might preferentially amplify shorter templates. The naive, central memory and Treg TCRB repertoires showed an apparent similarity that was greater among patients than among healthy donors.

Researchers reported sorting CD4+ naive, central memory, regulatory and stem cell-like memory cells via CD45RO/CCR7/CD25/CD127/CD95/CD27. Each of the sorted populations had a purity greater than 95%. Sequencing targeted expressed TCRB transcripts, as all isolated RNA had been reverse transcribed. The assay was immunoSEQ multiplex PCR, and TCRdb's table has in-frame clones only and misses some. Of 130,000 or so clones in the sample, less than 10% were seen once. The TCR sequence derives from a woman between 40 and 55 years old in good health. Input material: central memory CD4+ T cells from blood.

The CDR3: CASRLREREKETQYF. CDR3 nucleotides: TGTGCAAGTCGCTTAAGGGAGCGGGAGAAAGAGACCCAGTACTTC. The rearrangement uses TRBV12-2 and TRBJ2-5; TRBD2 was called by the table and not checked on the DNA. TRBV12-2 is described as a pseudogene. The CDR3 extends over 15 amino acids.